These 14 T cell receptor beta chains were sequenced from one sample in a study of T-cell reconstitution after alpha-beta-depleted transplantation in children. Preparing the TCRbeta library involved the use of unique molecular identifiers. TCRdb passed the PCR reads through MiXCR, listing each CDR3 protein once. The sample lists 230,000 or so distinct CDR3 sequences, 12% occurring once. Specimen: PBMCs from the stem cell graft donor, collected from the stem cell graft. All receptors derive from a human donor who donated a stem cell graft to a child with acute lymphoblastic leukemia.

This clonotype was seen repeatedly, ten times or more. The J gene is TRBJ2-2, the V gene TRBV6-5; D call uncertain. The CDR3 contains 16 residues. The V end was cut by 4 bases, the J end by 3 bases, with 15 bases between. Germline V CDR1 and CDR2: MNHEY, SVGAGI. CDR3 nucleotide sequence: TGTGCCAGCAGTTTATCATCACCCAGCGACACCGGGGAGCTGTTTTTT. Translating it yields CASSLSSPSDTGELFF.

The rearrangement uses TRBV19 and TRBJ2-7, with a weak D call TRBD2 (5 bases). The CDR3 is made up of 14 amino acids. V lost 5 bases and J 2 bases, leaving 13 bases between the germline ends. In germline, CDR1 is LNHDA, CDR2 SQIVND (reference sequence). CDR3 amino acids: CASSDRPGTYEQYF. CDR3 DNA sequence: TGTGCCAGTAGTGATCGGCCCGGGACCTACGAGCAGTACTTC.

This clonotype has at least ten counts. The chain links TRBV14 to TRBJ1-1; 9 positions agree with TRBD1. This CDR3 has 19 residues. The junction had 18 bases not matched to a gene; V was cut back by 1 base and J by 6 bases. Per germline, CDR1 SGHDN and CDR2 FVKESK. In DNA, the CDR3 is TGTGCCAGCAGCCAAGGTGCGGAGAACAGGGGGCGCCTATTCTCTGAAGCTTTCTTT. Its protein product is CASSQGAENRGRLFSEAFF.

This clonotype was picked up a small number of times. The chain carries TRBV20-1 and TRBJ2-1, with 13 bases identical to TRBD2. Germline assignment: CDR1 DFQATT and CDR2 SNEGSKA (reference sequence). Trimming at V came to 6 bases and at J to 6 bases, leaving 8 bases not matched to a gene. The CDR3 is 15 amino acids. The CDR3 region has the DNA TGCAGTGCCGCCGGGACTAGCGGGGTTCGCAATGAGCAGTTCTTC. It encodes CSAAGTSGVRNEQFF.

This clonotype was detected ten times or more. The chain joins TRBV6-1 to TRBJ2-7; D gene ambiguous. In germline, CDR1 is MNHNS, CDR2 SASEGT. The CDR3 sequence is 15 residues long. V lost 2 bases, J lost 7 bases, and 18 bases lay in between. The CDR3, as DNA: TGTGCCAGCAGTGAATCCATCGGCAGTCCCTCGGAGCAGTACTTC. Protein product: CASSESIGSPSEQYF.

This clonotype was counted ten times or more. The chain has TRBV15 and TRBJ2-3; TRBD1 or TRBD2 may be the D gene (5 bases each). The germline V and J ends were trimmed by 1 base and 0 bases, with 17 bases remaining between them. Germline V gene sequence: CDR1 LNHNV, CDR2 YYDKDF (reference sequence). The CDR3 covers 18 residues. The CDR3 spells CATSRAPGTGLSTDTQYF. The DNA of the CDR3 is TGTGCCACCAGCAGAGCCCCCGGGACGGGCCTTAGCACAGATACGCAGTATTTT.

In the case of this clonotype: A much larger clone differs by one base, so this may be a read error. The chain recombines TRBV9 with TRBJ2-1; TRBD1 or TRBD2 may be the D gene (6 bases each). CDR1 is SGDLS and CDR2 is YYNGEE in the germline V gene. This CDR3 is 13 amino acids long. The CDR3 is CASGVGGYNEQFF. CDR3 in DNA: TGTGCCAGCGGCGTAGGGGGGTACAATGAGCAGTTCTTC.

This clonotype was counted ten times or more. The chain carries TRBV24-1 and TRBJ2-1; 9 bases align to TRBD1. The CDR3 covers 16 residues. Germline CDR1 is KGHDR and CDR2 is SFDVKD. The junction had 8 bases not matched to a gene; V was cut back by 2 bases and J by 7 bases. CDR3 protein: CATSDWGQGRENEQFF. The CDR3, as DNA: TGTGCCACCAGTGATTGGGGACAGGGACGGGAGAATGAGCAGTTCTTC.

Many counts were recorded for this clonotype. This chain uses TRBV28 with TRBJ2-7; D call uncertain. The V gene's germline CDR1 is MDHEN and CDR2 SYDVKM. The CDR3 has 13 amino acids. CDR3 nucleotide sequence: TGTGGCGCCGCTGACCTTTCAGCCCACGAGCAGTACTTC. Translation gives CGAADLSAHEQYF.

This clonotype appeared many times. The rearrangement joins TRBV7-9 to TRBJ2-7, with TRBD2 as a possible D gene (6 bases). CDR3 size: 15 residues. Deletions cut 4 bases from V and 3 bases from J, with 16 bases between. Germline V CDR1 and CDR2: SEHNR, FQNEAQ (reference sequence). The CDR3 spells CASSSPGLSYYEQYF. The CDR3 bases are TGTGCCAGCAGCTCGCCTGGACTATCCTACTACGAGCAGTACTTC.

This clonotype was detected ten times or more. CDR3 nucleotides: TGTGCCAGCTCACCATTGGGGAACACCGGGGAGCTGTTTTTT. Its translation is CASSPLGNTGELFF. The chain is built from TRBV18 and TRBJ2-2; unclear D gene. CDR1 is KGHSH, CDR2 LQKENI, per germline. The CDR3 has 14 residues. V was pared by 2 bases and J by 1 base, with 5 bases between.

In this sample, this clonotype turned up many times. This chain uses TRBV29-1 with TRBJ1-1; D uncertain. Trimming left V 6 bases short and J 2 bases short, with 10 bases between. Germline-derived CDR1 and CDR2 are SQVTM and ANQGSEA. The CDR3 covers 12 residues. Here the CDR3 reads CSVGWLNTEAFF. The CDR3 DNA sequence: TGCAGCGTCGGATGGCTAAACACTGAAGCTTTCTTT.

This clonotype was counted many times. V gene TRBV5-1 combines with J gene TRBJ1-2, with D possibly TRBD1 on 5 matching bases. The CDR3 is 17 residues long. V gave up 4 bases and J gave up 2 bases, with 21 bases separating them. Germline V gives CDR1 SGHRS, CDR2 YFSETQ. The CDR3 nucleotides read TGCGCCAGCAGCCTATTGAGGGGACCGACGGGAAACTATGGCTACACCTTC. This encodes CASSLLRGPTGNYGYTF.

In its sample, this clonotype was seen many times. The chain joins TRBV7-8 to TRBJ2-7; 10 nucleotides match TRBD1. The CDR3 has 17 amino acids. Looked up from germline, CDR1 is SGHVS and CDR2 is FQNEAQ. V gave up 7 bases and J gave up 4 bases; unmatched junction bases: 16. The DNA of the CDR3 is TGTGCCAGCACATTCGATATTAGGGGACAGGGGAAGTACGAGCAGTACTTC. Amino acids: CASTFDIRGQGKYEQYF.